The clone carrying this T cell receptor (beta chain) has just a few counts. The antigen remains unidentified. TCRdb analysed the 5' RACE reads with MiXCR anew, one entry per CDR3 protein. Of about 560,000 distinct CDR3 sequences listed, approximately 19% are singletons. This sample is drawn from a study of T-cell memory formation after mild COVID-19. Broader study findings: Contracting CD8+ clones were enriched in EMRA, CD4+ mainly in CM and EM.

Sequenced sample: PBMCs or a T cell subset sorted from them (not recorded which). The TCR was taken from an adult woman who had mild COVID-19 (a few samples of this study predate the infection). Cell type and time point are not known.

CDR3 bases: TGTGCCAGCAGCCACCCGCAGAGACTTATTTACGAGCAGTACTTC. Its protein product is CASSHPQRLIYEQYF. The chain combines TRBV3-1 with TRBJ2-7, with D hard to call. V was clipped by 3 bases and J by 4 bases, with 16 bases between them. The CDR3 sequence is 15 residues long. Germline assignment: CDR1 LGHDT and CDR2 YNNKEL (reference sequence).